This TCR beta chain was sequenced during a study of blood T cell repertoires in COVID-19. Participants, about 18 to 89 years old, spanned 24 US areas. Two negative PCRs, clearance, or symptom resolution were required of recovered Cohort 3 donors. Per the original methods: Reference gene primer amplification yielded estimated nucleated cell counts. The method was immunoSEQ multiplex PCR; TCRdb's version includes in-frame clones alone and lacks a portion of them. The DNA was the basis for D and trimming; V, J and clone size are from that table. Seen here are hundreds of thousands of clones, approximately 90% observed once, and the top ten hold about 1.6%. This CDR3 comprises 13 residues. V shed 6 bases and J shed 7 bases, with 13 bases lying between them.

The chain links TRBV12-3 or TRBV12-4 to TRBJ2-1, with a possible D match to TRBD1 (6 bases). The material sequenced was PBMCs or T cells enriched from blood (not recorded which). This receptor was taken from a man aged 35-49 years who had recovered from COVID-19. The CDR3 reads CASRTGNRNEQFF. The CDR3 DNA is TGTGCCAGCAGAACAGGGAATCGGAATGAGCAGTTCTTC.